The 10 T cell receptor beta chains below all came from one sample that was sequenced in a study of spatial heterogeneity in lung cancer. Points from the study as a whole: Counts that tracked tumor mutation counts were those of expanded intratumoral alpha and beta TCRs.

Which antigens these TCRs recognize remains unknown. Time point described: sample taken at primary tumor resection. TCRdb analysed the 5' RACE reads with MiXCR anew, one entry per CDR3 protein. The sample shows about 20,000 distinct CDR3 sequences, 5.7% of them seen only once. Material: lung tumor tissue, obtained at surgery. The receptors come from a female donor with early-stage non-small cell lung cancer.

This clonotype has a handful of counts. J is TRBJ1-2 and V is TRBV6-1; 9 positions agree with TRBD1. Germline V gene lookup returns CDR1 MNHNS and CDR2 SASEGT. This CDR3 region has 15 residues. V lost 0 bases to trimming and J lost 9 bases; unmatched junction nucleotides: 8. In DNA form, the CDR3 reads TGTGCCAGCAGTGAAGCGCCTTCGGGACAGGGTAGCTACACCTTC. It translates to CASSEAPSGQGSYTF.

This clonotype is deemed medium-sized. The chain links TRBV15 to TRBJ2-1; 9 bases line up with TRBD2. Germline V lookup: CDR1 LNHNV, CDR2 YYDKDF (reference sequence). The junction had 4 bases not matched to a gene; V was cut back by 0 bases and J by 7 bases. The CDR3 has 15 residues. CDR3 DNA: TGTGCCACCAGCAGAGATAGCGGGAGTTGGAATGAGCAGTTCTTC. This gives the protein CATSRDSGSWNEQFF. The full variable domain, completed using reference TRBV15 and TRBJ2-1, is DAMVIQNPRYQVTQFGKPVTLSCSQTLNHNVMYWYQQKSSQAPKLLFHYYDKDFNNEADTPDNFQSRRPNTSFCFLDIRSPGLGDTAMYLCATSRDSGSWNEQFFGPGTRLTVL.

The sample holds a few counts of this clonotype. The chain carries TRBV27 and TRBJ2-5; D uncertain. Trimming pared 6 bases from V and 1 base from J, leaving 15 bases between. This CDR3 comprises 15 residues. Germline V gene sequence: CDR1 MNHEY, CDR2 SMNVEV (reference sequence). The CDR3 loop reads CASRNSKNFQETQYF. The DNA for the CDR3 is TGTGCCAGCAGAAACTCAAAGAACTTCCAAGAGACCCAGTACTTC.

This clonotype has at least ten counts. The rearrangement uses TRBV6-6 and TRBJ1-3; 11 bases map to TRBD1. Germline V gene lookup returns CDR1 MNHNY and CDR2 SVGAGI (reference sequence). With 5 bases clipped from V and 2 bases from J, the junction kept 2 bases outside the gene matches. The CDR3 is 15 residues long. DNA of the CDR3: TGTGCCAGCAGTGGGACAGGGGGGGCTGGAAACACCATATATTTT. This sequence encodes CASSGTGGAGNTIYF.

There are a few counts of this clonotype. V usage is TRBV7-2 and J usage is TRBJ2-1, with TRBD2 matching 7 bases. Trimming took 4 bases from V and 0 from J; bases not matched to a gene: 3. CDR1 and CDR2 from the germline V gene are SGHTA and FQGNSA. This CDR3 is built from 15 residues. Here the CDR3 DNA reads TGTGCCAGCAGCTCGGGGGGAGGCTCCTACAATGAGCAGTTCTTC. It specifies CASSSGGGSYNEQFF.

The chain is built from TRBV6-4 and TRBJ2-7; TRBD2 matches 8 bases. CDR3 length: 13 amino acids. Losses at the gene ends were 9 bases for V and 2 bases for J; bases not matched to a gene: 6. Germline CDR1 MRHNA, CDR2 SNTAGT. DNA for the CDR3: TGTGCCAGTACGGGAGGGCCTACCTACGAGCAGTACTTC. It is translated as CASTGGPTYEQYF.

This clonotype came up many times. This rearrangement joins TRBV10-3 to TRBJ2-3; D not resolved. CDR3 size: 14 residues. Germline V gene sequence: CDR1 ENHRY, CDR2 SYGVKD. V lost 2 bases, J lost 2 bases, and 8 bases lay in between. CDR3 residues: CAISELHATDTQYF. DNA for the CDR3: TGTGCCATCAGTGAGCTACACGCCACAGATACGCAGTATTTT.

This clonotype was recorded at least ten times. V and J are TRBV28 and TRBJ1-2; TRBD1 might be the D (5 bases). The CDR3 runs 16 residues. The germline V gene has CDR1 MDHEN and CDR2 SYDVKM. Trimming pared 2 bases from V and 0 bases from J, leaving 13 bases between. CDR3 residues: CASSLSEGSANYGYTF. DNA of the CDR3: TGTGCCAGCAGTTTAAGCGAGGGGAGCGCTAACTATGGCTACACCTTC.

The chain uses TRBV28 and TRBJ2-1; D remains ambiguous. Germline assignment: CDR1 MDHEN and CDR2 SYDVKM. V was shortened by 7 bases and J by 6 bases, with 13 bases between the two germline ends. The CDR3 totals 13 residues. The CDR3 sequence is CASNSDRGNEQFF. The CDR3, as DNA: TGTGCCAGCAACTCCGATCGCGGCAATGAGCAGTTCTTC.

The DNA of the CDR3 is TGTGCCACCGGGGACCGGGACAGAGAGACCCAGTACTTC. This translates into CATGDRDRETQYF. The V gene is TRBV24-1, the J gene TRBJ2-5; TRBD1 agrees at 7 bases. The length of the CDR3 is 13 residues. Trimming cost V 9 bases and J 4 bases; bases outside gene matches: 7. The germline gives CDR1 KGHDR, CDR2 SFDVKD.